This TCR beta chain emerged from a study of siplizumab effects on memory and regulatory T cells. Study-wide results and limits: Naive T cells were seemingly more diverse than memory cells, and major contributions to the alloresponse seemed to be made by them. Where siplizumab was present, mappable alloreactive CD4+ clones averaged about 67% Treg-derived, compared with 25% to 30% in controls. The authors mapped only a minor fraction of alloreactive clones to unstimulated subsets.

Sequenced unstimulated subsets in a few donor pairs: CD4+ naive, CD4+ memory, CD8+ naive, CD8+ effector memory, CD8+ TEMRA. In regard to this clone: The antigen is unknown.

TCRdb's table, derived via immunoSEQ multiplex PCR, lists solely in-frame clones and lacks some. The sample lists over 35,000 clones, around 92% occurring once. Sequencing input: naive CD4+ T cells sorted from blood. This receptor was taken from a human donor in good health.

This CDR3 reads CASSLGDSWAEQYF. The CDR3 DNA reads TGTGCCAGCAGCTTAGGGGATTCGTGGGCCGAGCAGTACTTC. The rearrangement joins TRBV5-6 to TRBJ2-7, with D perhaps matching TRBD1 (5 bases). The CDR3 sequence is 14 residues long. CDR1 and CDR2 (germline): SGHDT, YYEEEE. V was shortened by 2 bases and J by 6 bases, with 15 bases between the two germline ends.